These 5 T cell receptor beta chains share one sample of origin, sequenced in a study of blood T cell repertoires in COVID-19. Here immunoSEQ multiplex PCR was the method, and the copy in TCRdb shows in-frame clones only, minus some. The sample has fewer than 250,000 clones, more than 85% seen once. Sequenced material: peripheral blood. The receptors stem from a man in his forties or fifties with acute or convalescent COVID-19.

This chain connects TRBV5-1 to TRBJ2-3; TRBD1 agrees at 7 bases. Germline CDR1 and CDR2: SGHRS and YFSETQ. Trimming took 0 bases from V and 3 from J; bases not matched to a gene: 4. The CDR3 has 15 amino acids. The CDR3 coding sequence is TGCGCCAGCAGCTTGGACAGGGGTTTTACAGATACGCAGTATTTT. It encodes CASSLDRGFTDTQYF.

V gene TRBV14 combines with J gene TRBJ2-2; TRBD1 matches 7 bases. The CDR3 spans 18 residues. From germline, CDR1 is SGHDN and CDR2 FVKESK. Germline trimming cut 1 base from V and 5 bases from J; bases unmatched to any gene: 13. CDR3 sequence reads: CASSQVGTVRLNTGELFF. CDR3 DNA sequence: TGTGCCAGCAGCCAAGTGGGGACAGTAAGACTAAATACCGGGGAGCTGTTTTTT.

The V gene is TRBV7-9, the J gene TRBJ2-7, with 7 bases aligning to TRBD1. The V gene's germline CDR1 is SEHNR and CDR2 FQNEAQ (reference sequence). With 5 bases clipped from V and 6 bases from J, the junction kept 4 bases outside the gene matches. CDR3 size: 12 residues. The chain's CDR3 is CASSRDRVEQYF. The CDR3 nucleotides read TGTGCCAGCAGCCGCGACAGGGTCGAGCAGTACTTC.

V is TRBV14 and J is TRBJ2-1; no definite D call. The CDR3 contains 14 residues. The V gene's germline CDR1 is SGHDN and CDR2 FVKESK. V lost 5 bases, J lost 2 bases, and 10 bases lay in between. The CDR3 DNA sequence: TGTGCCAGCAGCGACTTACAACCCTACAATGAGCAGTTCTTC. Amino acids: CASSDLQPYNEQFF. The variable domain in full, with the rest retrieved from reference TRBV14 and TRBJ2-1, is EAGVTQFPSHSVIEKGQTVTLRCDPISGHDNLYWYRRVMGKEIKFLLHFVKESKQDESGMPNNRFLAERTGGTYSTLKVQPAELEDSGVYFCASSDLQPYNEQFFGPGTRLTVL.

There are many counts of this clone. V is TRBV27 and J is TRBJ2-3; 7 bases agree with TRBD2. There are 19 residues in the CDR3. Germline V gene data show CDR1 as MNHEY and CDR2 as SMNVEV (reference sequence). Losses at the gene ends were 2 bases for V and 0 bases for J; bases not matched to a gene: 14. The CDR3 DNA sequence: TGTGCCAGCAGTTTAGAGGAGCGGGCCCTTAGCGGGAGCACAGATACGCAGTATTTT. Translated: CASSLEERALSGSTDTQYF.